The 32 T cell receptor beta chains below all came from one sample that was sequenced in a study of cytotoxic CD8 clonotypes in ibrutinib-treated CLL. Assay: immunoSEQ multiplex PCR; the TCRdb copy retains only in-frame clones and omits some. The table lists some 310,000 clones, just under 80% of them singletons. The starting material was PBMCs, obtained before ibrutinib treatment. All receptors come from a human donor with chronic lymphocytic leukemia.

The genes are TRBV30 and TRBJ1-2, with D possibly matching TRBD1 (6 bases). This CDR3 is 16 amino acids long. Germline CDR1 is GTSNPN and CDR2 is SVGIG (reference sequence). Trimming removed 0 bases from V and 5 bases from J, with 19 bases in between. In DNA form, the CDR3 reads TGTGCCTGGAGTGTCCCCCACGTCGCAGGGGAATATGGCTACACCTTC. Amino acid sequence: CAWSVPHVAGEYGYTF.

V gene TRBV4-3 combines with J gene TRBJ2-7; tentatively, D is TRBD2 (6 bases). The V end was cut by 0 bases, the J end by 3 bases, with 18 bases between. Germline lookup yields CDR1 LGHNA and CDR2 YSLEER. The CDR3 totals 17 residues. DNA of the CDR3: TGCGCCAGCAGCCAAGATATTTCTCATGGGAGGAGCTACGAGCAGTACTTC. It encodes CASSQDISHGRSYEQYF.

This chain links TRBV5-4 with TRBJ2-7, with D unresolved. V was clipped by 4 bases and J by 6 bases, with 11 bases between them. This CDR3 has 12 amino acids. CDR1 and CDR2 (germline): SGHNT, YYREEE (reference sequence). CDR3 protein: CASSGSSGEQYF. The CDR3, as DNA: TGTGCCAGCAGCGGGTCCTCAGGCGAGCAGTACTTC.

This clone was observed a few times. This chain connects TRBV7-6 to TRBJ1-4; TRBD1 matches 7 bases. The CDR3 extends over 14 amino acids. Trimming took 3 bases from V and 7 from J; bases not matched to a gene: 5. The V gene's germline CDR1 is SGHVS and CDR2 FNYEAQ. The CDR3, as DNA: TGTGCCAGCAGCTTTGGCAGGGGGGGTGAAAAACTGTTTTTT. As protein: CASSFGRGGEKLFF.

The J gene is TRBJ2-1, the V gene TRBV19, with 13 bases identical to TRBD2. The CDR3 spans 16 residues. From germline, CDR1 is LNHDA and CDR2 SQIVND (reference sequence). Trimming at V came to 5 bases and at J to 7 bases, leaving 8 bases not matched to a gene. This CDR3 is CASSLAGTSGINEQFF. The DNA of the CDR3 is TGTGCCAGTAGTCTTGCCGGGACTAGCGGGATAAATGAGCAGTTCTTC.

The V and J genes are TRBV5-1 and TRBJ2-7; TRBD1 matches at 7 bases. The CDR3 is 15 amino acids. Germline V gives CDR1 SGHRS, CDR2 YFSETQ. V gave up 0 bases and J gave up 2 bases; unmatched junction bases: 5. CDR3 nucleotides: TGCGCCAGCAGCTTGGCGACAGGGATAGCCTACGAGCAGTACTTC. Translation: CASSLATGIAYEQYF.

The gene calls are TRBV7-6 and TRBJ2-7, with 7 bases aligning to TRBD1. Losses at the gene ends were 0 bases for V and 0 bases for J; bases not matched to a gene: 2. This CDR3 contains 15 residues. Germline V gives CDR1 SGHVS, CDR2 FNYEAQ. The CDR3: CASSLAGTDSYEQYF. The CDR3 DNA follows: TGTGCCAGCAGCTTAGCTGGGACAGACTCCTACGAGCAGTACTTC.

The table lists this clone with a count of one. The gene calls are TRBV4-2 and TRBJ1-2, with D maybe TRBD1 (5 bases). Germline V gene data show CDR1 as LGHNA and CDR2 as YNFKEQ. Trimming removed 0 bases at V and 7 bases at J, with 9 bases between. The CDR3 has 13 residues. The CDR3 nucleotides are TGTGCCAGCAGCCAAGATTGGGACCCTGGCTACACCTTC. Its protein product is CASSQDWDPGYTF.

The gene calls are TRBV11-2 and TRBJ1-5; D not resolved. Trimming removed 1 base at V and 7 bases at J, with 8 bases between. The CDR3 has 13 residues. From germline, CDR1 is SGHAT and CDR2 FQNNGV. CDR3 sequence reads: CASSLGARQPQHF. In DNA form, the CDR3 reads TGTGCCAGCAGCTTAGGGGCTAGGCAGCCCCAGCATTTT.

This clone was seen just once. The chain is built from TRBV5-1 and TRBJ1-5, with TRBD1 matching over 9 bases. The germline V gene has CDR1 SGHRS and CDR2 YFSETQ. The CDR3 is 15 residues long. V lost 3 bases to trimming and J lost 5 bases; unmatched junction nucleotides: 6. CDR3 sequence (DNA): TGCGCCAGCAGCTCCGGGACAGGGTTTGATCAGCCCCAGCATTTT. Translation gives CASSSGTGFDQPQHF.

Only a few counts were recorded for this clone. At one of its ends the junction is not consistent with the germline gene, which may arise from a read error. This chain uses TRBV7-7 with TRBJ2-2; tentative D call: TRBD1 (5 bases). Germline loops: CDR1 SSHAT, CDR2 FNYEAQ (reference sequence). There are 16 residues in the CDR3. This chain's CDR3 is CASSLVAGSGTGELFF. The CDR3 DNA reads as TGTGCTAGCAGCTTAGTGGCAGGGTCCGGCACCGGGGAGCTGTTTTTT.

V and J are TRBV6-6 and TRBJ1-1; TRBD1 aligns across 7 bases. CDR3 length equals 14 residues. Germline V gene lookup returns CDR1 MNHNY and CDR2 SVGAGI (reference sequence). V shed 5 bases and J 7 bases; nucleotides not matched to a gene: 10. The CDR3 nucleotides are TGTGCCAGCAGTAGCCGGGACAGCCACAATGAAGCTTTCTTT. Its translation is CASSSRDSHNEAFF.

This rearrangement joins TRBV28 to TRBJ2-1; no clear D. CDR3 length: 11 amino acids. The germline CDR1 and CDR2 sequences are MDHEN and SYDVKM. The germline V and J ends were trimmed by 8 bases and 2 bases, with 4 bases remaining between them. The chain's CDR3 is CASATYNEQFF. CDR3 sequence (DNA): TGTGCCAGCGCTACCTACAATGAGCAGTTCTTC.

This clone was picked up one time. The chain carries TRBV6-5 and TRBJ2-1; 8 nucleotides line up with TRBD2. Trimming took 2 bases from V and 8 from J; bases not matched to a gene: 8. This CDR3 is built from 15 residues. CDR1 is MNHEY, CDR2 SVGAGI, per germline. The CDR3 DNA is TGTGCCAGCAGTTACGGGTCGGGAGGGCCTTATGAGCAGTTCTTC. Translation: CASSYGSGGPYEQFF.

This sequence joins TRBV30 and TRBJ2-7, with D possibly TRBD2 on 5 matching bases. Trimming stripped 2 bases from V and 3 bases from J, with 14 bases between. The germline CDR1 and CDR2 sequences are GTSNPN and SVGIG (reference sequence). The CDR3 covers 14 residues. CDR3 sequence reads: CAWSQILAHYEQYF. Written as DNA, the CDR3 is TGTGCCTGGAGTCAGATTCTAGCCCACTACGAGCAGTACTTC.

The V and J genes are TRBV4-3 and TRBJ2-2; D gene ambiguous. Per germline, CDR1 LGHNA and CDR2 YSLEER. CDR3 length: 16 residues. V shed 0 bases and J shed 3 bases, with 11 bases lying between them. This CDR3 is CASSQDKVGDTGELFF. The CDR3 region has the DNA TGCGCCAGCAGCCAAGATAAGGTGGGCGACACCGGGGAGCTGTTTTTT.

CDR3 DNA sequence: TGTGCCATCAGCCCCGACGGACTCTATGGCTACACCTTC. Amino acids: CAISPDGLYGYTF. The genes are TRBV10-3 and TRBJ1-2; no clear D. Trimming pared 6 bases from V and 4 bases from J, leaving 12 bases between. CDR3 length equals 13 residues. CDR1 ENHRY and CDR2 SYGVKD come from the germline V gene.

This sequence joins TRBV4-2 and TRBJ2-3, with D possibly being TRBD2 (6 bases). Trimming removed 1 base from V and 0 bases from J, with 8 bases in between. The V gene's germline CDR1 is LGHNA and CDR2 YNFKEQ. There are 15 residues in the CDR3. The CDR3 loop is CASSQVSGSTDTQYF. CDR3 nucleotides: TGTGCCAGCAGCCAAGTGAGCGGGAGCACAGATACGCAGTATTTT.

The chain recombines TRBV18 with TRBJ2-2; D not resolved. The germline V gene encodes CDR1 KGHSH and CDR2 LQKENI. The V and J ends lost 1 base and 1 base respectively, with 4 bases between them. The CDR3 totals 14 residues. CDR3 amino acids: CASSPRVNTGELFF. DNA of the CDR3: TGTGCCAGCTCACCACGCGTGAACACCGGGGAGCTGTTTTTT.

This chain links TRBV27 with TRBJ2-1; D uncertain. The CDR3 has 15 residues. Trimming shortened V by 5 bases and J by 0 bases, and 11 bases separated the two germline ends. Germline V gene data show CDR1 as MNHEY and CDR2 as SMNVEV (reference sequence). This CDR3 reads CASSILISSYNEQFF. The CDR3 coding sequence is TGTGCCAGCAGTATATTAATAAGCTCCTACAATGAGCAGTTCTTC.

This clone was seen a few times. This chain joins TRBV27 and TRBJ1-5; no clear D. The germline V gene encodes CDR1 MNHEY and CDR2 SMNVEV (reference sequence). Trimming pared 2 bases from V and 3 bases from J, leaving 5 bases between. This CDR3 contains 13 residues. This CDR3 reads CASSLRYNQPQHF. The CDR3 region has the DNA TGTGCCAGCAGTTTAAGGTACAATCAGCCCCAGCATTTT.

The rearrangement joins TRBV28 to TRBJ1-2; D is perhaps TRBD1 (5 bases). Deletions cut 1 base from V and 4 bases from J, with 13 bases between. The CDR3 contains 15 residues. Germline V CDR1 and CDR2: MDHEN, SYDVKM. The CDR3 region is CASSLLSGFIYGYTF. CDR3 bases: TGTGCCAGCAGTTTATTGTCAGGGTTCATCTATGGCTACACCTTC.

In DNA form, the CDR3 reads TGTGCCAGCAGTGAAGCGGGCGGGAGAGTCACCGGGGAGCTGTTTTTT. This translates into CASSEAGGRVTGELFF. The rearrangement links TRBV6-1 to TRBJ2-2; 7 bases line up with TRBD2. The V gene's germline CDR1 is MNHNS and CDR2 SASEGT. Germline trimming cut 0 bases from V and 4 bases from J; bases unmatched to any gene: 5. The length of the CDR3 is 16 residues.

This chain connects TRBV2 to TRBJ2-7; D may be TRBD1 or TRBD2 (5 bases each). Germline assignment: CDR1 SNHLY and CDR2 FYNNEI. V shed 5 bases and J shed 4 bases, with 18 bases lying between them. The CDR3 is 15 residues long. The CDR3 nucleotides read TGTGCCAGCAGTAAGGAACCGGACACTAGATACGAGCAGTACTTC. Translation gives CASSKEPDTRYEQYF.

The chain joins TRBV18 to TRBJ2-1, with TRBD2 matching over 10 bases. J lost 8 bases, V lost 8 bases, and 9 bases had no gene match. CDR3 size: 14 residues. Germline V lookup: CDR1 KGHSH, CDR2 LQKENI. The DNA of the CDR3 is TGTGCCAGCACGACTAGCGGGTTTATGGATGAGCAGTTCTTC. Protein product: CASTTSGFMDEQFF. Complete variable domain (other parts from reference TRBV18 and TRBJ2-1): NAGVMQNPRHLVRRRGQEARLRCSPMKGHSHVYWYRQLPEEGLKFMVYLQKENIIDESGMPKERFSAEFPKEGPSILRIQQVVRGDSAAYFCASTTSGFMDEQFFGPGTRLTVL.

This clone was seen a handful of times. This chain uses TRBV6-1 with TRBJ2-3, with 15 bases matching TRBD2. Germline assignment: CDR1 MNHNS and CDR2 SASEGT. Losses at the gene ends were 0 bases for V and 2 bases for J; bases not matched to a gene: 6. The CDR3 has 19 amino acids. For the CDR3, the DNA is TGTGCCAGCAGTGAAGCGTTCCGGACTAGCGGGAGGGACACAGATACGCAGTATTTT. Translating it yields CASSEAFRTSGRDTDTQYF.

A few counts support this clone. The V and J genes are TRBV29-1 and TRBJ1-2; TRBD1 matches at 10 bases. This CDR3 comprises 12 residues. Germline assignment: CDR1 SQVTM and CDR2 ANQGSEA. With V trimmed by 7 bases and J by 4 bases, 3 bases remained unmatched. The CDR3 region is CSERTGGYGYTF. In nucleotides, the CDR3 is TGCAGCGAGAGGACAGGGGGCTATGGCTACACCTTC.

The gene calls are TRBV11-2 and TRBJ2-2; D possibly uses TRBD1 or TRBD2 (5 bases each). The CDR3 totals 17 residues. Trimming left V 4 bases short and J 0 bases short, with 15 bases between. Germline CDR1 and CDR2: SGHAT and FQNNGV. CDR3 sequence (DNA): TGTGCCAGCAGCTCGCGGGCCGGACAAACGAACACCGGGGAGCTGTTTTTT. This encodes CASSSRAGQTNTGELFF.

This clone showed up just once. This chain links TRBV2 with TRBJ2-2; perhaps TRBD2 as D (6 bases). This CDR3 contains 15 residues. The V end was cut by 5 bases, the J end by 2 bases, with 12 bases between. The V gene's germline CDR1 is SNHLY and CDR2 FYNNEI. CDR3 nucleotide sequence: TGTGCCAGCAGTCCTCGGACTATAAACACCGGGGAGCTGTTTTTT. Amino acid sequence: CASSPRTINTGELFF.

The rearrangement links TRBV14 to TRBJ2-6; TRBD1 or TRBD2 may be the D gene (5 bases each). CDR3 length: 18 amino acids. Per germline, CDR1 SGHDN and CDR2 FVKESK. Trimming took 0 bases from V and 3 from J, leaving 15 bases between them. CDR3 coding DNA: TGTGCCAGCAGCCAAGATTGGGGCGTCCGGGATGGGGCCAACGTCCTGACTTTC. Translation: CASSQDWGVRDGANVLTF.

CDR3 coding DNA: TGCAGCGTTGCCCACCCCTACGAGCAGTACTTC. The encoded protein is CSVAHPYEQYF. The chain has TRBV29-1 and TRBJ2-7, with unresolved D. This CDR3 region has 11 residues. V lost 4 bases and J 2 bases, leaving 6 bases between the germline ends. Germline lookup yields CDR1 SQVTM and CDR2 ANQGSEA.

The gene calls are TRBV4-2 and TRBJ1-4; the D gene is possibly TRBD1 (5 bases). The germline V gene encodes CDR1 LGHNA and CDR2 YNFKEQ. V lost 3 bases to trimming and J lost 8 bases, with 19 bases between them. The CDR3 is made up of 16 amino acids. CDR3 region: CASSHEAVEGPEKLFF. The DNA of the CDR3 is TGTGCCAGCAGCCACGAGGCCGTAGAGGGGCCAGAAAAACTGTTTTTT.